Shown below are 3 T cell receptor beta chains from a single sample sequenced in a study of T cells in Graves' hyperthyroidism and ophthalmopathy. RNA transcripts served as the template for amplifying TCR beta CDR3 regions. The TCR CDR3 was amplified in a first-round RT-PCR using the HTBI primer set. TCRdb used MiXCR to reprocess the multiplex PCR reads, holding one entry per CDR3 protein. The table has roughly 300,000 distinct CDR3 sequences, about 14% seen once; the top ten hold around 25%. Sequencing was carried out using blood. The source of these receptors is a woman in her twenties or thirties with Graves' hyperthyroidism.

This clonotype was seen at least ten times. This rearrangement joins TRBV6-1 to TRBJ2-7, with D possibly matching TRBD2 (5 bases). V lost 6 bases and J 1 base, leaving 7 bases between the germline ends. CDR3 length: 12 residues. The germline V gene encodes CDR1 MNHNS and CDR2 SASEGT. As DNA, the CDR3 is TGTGCCAGCAGGAGCGGATCCTACGAGCAGTACTTC. It is translated as CASRSGSYEQYF.

CDR3 DNA: TGTGCCAGTAGCAGGGTTACTGAAGCTTTCTTT. It codes for CASSRVTEAFF. The gene calls are TRBV19 and TRBJ1-1; D may be TRBD1 (5 bases). Germline V gives CDR1 LNHDA, CDR2 SQIVND (reference sequence). Trimming left V 6 bases short and J 5 bases short, with 7 bases between. The CDR3 sequence is 11 residues long. The full variable domain, in which reference TRBV19 and TRBJ1-1 provide the parts outside the CDR3, is DGGITQSPKYLFRKEGQNVTLSCEQNLNHDAMYWYRQDPGQGLRLIYYSQIVNDFQKGDIAEGYSVSREKKESFPLTVTSAQKNPTAFYLCASSRVTEAFFGQGTRLTVV.

There are many counts of this clonotype. V usage is TRBV6-1 and J usage is TRBJ2-5; the D gene is possibly TRBD2 (5 bases). The CDR3 sequence is 15 residues long. Trimming shortened V by 6 bases and J by 4 bases, and 18 bases separated the two germline ends. Germline V gene lookup returns CDR1 MNHNS and CDR2 SASEGT. This CDR3 is CASRTPISEGETQYF. The CDR3 nucleotides are TGTGCCAGCAGGACCCCGATTAGCGAAGGAGAGACCCAGTACTTC.